The TCR beta chain under discussion was sequenced for a study of blood T cells in healthy people across ages. General study findings and limits: Roughly linear declines in TCR beta diversity per million T cells occurred with age.

All donors came from Russia, were Caucasian and healthy, and spanned ages roughly 6 to 95. The germline V and J ends were trimmed by 4 bases and 2 bases, with 7 bases remaining between them. Germline assignment: CDR1 SGHNT and CDR2 YYREEE (reference sequence). CDR3 size: 12 residues. In its sample, this clonotype was seen a few times. Its antigen is not identified. Primed by a sample-barcoded 5' primer and a J-beta primer mix, a second PCR proceeded for roughly 7 to 11 cycles. MiXCR was run by TCRdb on the 5' RACE reads, yielding one entry per CDR3 protein. The table includes approximately 690,000 distinct CDR3 sequences, roughly 50% detected once.

The rearrangement uses TRBV5-4 and TRBJ2-7; D may be TRBD2 (5 bases). The sample taken for sequencing was blood. This clonotype was sampled from a man in his 60s in good health. This chain's CDR3 is CASSVGTYEQYF. The CDR3 DNA follows: TGTGCCAGCAGCGTCGGGACCTACGAGCAGTACTTC.